A single sample gave rise to the 21 T cell receptor beta chains below, sequenced in a study of T cell responses to AZD1222 COVID-19 vaccine. The repertoire was sequenced with immunoSEQ multiplex PCR; TCRdb's copy has only in-frame clones and lacks some. The profile shows approximately 190,000 clones, approximately 92% of them singletons. The source material was peripheral blood, sampled on day 0 of AZD1222 vaccination. The receptors were sampled from an adult in good health.

The sample holds a few counts of this clone. CDR3 nucleotides: TGTGCCAGTAGATGGACTCAGAACACTGAAGCTTTCTTT. Translated, it gives CASRWTQNTEAFF. This chain joins TRBV19 and TRBJ1-1; D ambiguous. The CDR3 totals 13 residues. Germline V gene data show CDR1 as LNHDA and CDR2 as SQIVND (reference sequence). Trimming left V 6 bases short and J 1 base short, with 9 bases between. Variable domain in full (rest from reference TRBV19 and TRBJ1-1): DGGITQSPKYLFRKEGQNVTLSCEQNLNHDAMYWYRQDPGQGLRLIYYSQIVNDFQKGDIAEGYSVSREKKESFPLTVTSAQKNPTAFYLCASRWTQNTEAFFGQGTRLTVV.

The CDR3 loop is CASSRQGRLTGQPQHF. The CDR3 coding sequence is TGTGCCTCCAGTCGACAGGGGCGCTTGACGGGTCAGCCCCAGCATTTT. V is TRBV10-3 and J is TRBJ1-5; 8 bases align to TRBD1. The germline V gene encodes CDR1 ENHRY and CDR2 SYGVKD. This CDR3 has 16 residues. The ends lost 11 bases at V and 6 bases at J; junction bases unmatched: 18.

This clone is a singleton in its sample. This chain uses TRBV4-2 with TRBJ1-5; TRBD1 might be the D (5 bases). Deletions cut 0 bases from V and 2 bases from J, with 11 bases between. CDR1 and CDR2 (germline): LGHNA, YNFKEQ. The CDR3 runs 16 residues. CDR3 sequence reads: CASSQEWGMGNQPQHF. The CDR3 DNA sequence: TGTGCCAGCAGCCAAGAATGGGGGATGGGCAATCAGCCCCAGCATTTT.

V usage is TRBV7-2 and J usage is TRBJ1-1; D uncertain. The CDR3 loop spans 13 amino acids. Trimming cost V 8 bases and J 1 base, with 11 bases left between them. Germline-derived CDR1 and CDR2 are SGHTA and FQGNSA. The CDR3 coding sequence is TGTGCCAGCGCCGTAACACCGAACACTGAAGCTTTCTTT. As protein: CASAVTPNTEAFF.

V gene TRBV5-4 combines with J gene TRBJ1-5; D gene ambiguous. V was clipped by 0 bases and J by 4 bases, with 5 bases between them. The CDR3 sequence is 13 residues long. From germline, CDR1 is SGHNT and CDR2 YYREEE (reference sequence). The CDR3 loop reads CASSLAGNQPQHF. CDR3 coding DNA: TGTGCCAGCAGCTTGGCCGGTAATCAGCCCCAGCATTTT.

The V call is TRBV19, the J call TRBJ1-1; D is undetermined. The CDR3 extends over 13 amino acids. Germline V gives CDR1 LNHDA, CDR2 SQIVND (reference sequence). V was pared by 3 bases and J by 0 bases, with 5 bases between. The CDR3 nucleotides read TGTGCCAGTAGTATCTGGTTGAACACTGAAGCTTTCTTT. It specifies CASSIWLNTEAFF.

The V gene is TRBV3-1 (or the pseudogene TRBV3-2), the J gene TRBJ2-7; 9 bases agree with TRBD1. V was clipped by 2 bases and J by 5 bases; unmatched bases: 10. The CDR3 has 16 amino acids. The germline V gene has CDR1 LGHDT and CDR2 YNNKEL (reference sequence). Here the CDR3 DNA reads TGTGCCAGCAGCCAACGCCCGGGACAGGGAAAACACGAGCAGTACTTC. Translating it yields CASSQRPGQGKHEQYF.

This chain uses TRBV7-3 with TRBJ2-1; a possible D gene is TRBD1 (6 bases). This CDR3 spans 14 amino acids. The germline V gene encodes CDR1 SGHTA and CDR2 FQGTGA. V was clipped by 1 base and J by 9 bases, with 13 bases between them. This CDR3 reads CASSLNQGKVEQFF. The CDR3 DNA sequence: TGTGCCAGCAGCTTAAACCAGGGGAAGGTTGAGCAGTTCTTC.

This chain connects TRBV6-5 to TRBJ1-4; 8 bases agree with TRBD1. Losses at the gene ends were 5 bases for V and 7 bases for J; bases not matched to a gene: 6. CDR1 and CDR2 (germline): MNHEY, SVGAGI. This CDR3 has 14 amino acids. The CDR3 is CASSRQGRGEKLFF. CDR3 DNA: TGTGCCAGCAGTCGACAGGGGAGGGGTGAAAAACTGTTTTTT.

The rearrangement links TRBV18 to TRBJ2-7; possibly TRBD1 for D (6 bases). The CDR3 is 14 residues long. Per the germline V gene, CDR1 is KGHSH and CDR2 is LQKENI. V was trimmed by 4 bases and J by 3 bases, leaving 13 bases between them. CDR3 residues: CASSRRTDNYEQYF. The CDR3 DNA follows: TGTGCCAGCTCACGTCGGACAGATAACTACGAGCAGTACTTC.

This chain connects TRBV3-1 (or the pseudogene TRBV3-2) to TRBJ2-3, with D possibly matching TRBD2 (7 bases). With 2 bases removed from V and 5 bases from J, the gap between germline ends came to 11 bases. The germline gives CDR1 LGHDT, CDR2 YNNKEL (reference sequence). The CDR3 extends over 14 amino acids. The CDR3 region is CASSQTGGGDTQYF. CDR3 nucleotides: TGTGCCAGCAGCCAAACGGGGGGCGGAGATACGCAGTATTTT.

CDR3: CASSRSLGGSDSPLHF. The CDR3 nucleotides are TGTGCCAGCAGTAGAAGTTTAGGTGGCAGTGATTCACCCCTCCACTTT. The chain is built from TRBV28 and TRBJ1-6; D unresolved. V gave up 5 bases and J gave up 8 bases, with 19 bases separating them. This CDR3 region has 16 residues. The germline V gene encodes CDR1 MDHEN and CDR2 SYDVKM.

This chain links TRBV4-1 with TRBJ1-1; perhaps TRBD1 as D (6 bases). Germline CDR1 and CDR2: MGHRA and YSYEKL. The CDR3 covers 16 residues. V lost 0 bases to trimming and J lost 2 bases, with 13 bases between them. The CDR3 coding sequence is TGCGCCAGCAGCCAAGAACCAAGGACAGACAACACTGAAGCTTTCTTT. Translated, it gives CASSQEPRTDNTEAFF.

This chain connects TRBV24-1 to TRBJ2-5; 9 nucleotides align to TRBD1. CDR1 and CDR2 from the germline V gene are KGHDR and SFDVKD. The CDR3 consists of 17 residues. Trimming cost V 4 bases and J 1 base; bases outside gene matches: 9. The CDR3 nucleotides are TGTGCCACCAGTGACTCCCCGGGACAGGGATCCCAAGAGACCCAGTACTTC. This translates into CATSDSPGQGSQETQYF.

This chain joins TRBV12-3 or TRBV12-4 and TRBJ1-3; D call uncertain. This CDR3 has 13 residues. Trimming shortened V by 7 bases and J by 4 bases, and 11 bases separated the two germline ends. In DNA form, the CDR3 reads TGTGCCAGCACGGCTGGGTACGGAAACACCATATATTTT. Amino acid sequence: CASTAGYGNTIYF.

This chain connects TRBV19 to TRBJ1-2; no clear D gene. This CDR3 is built from 12 residues. V lost 0 bases to trimming and J lost 7 bases, with 6 bases between them. Germline loops: CDR1 LNHDA, CDR2 SQIVND (reference sequence). The CDR3 region has the DNA TGTGCCAGTAGTATAGAAGGGTTTGGCTACACCTTC. It codes for CASSIEGFGYTF.

This clone was picked up one time. This chain connects TRBV10-3 to TRBJ1-3, with a tentative D call TRBD1 (5 bases). This CDR3 comprises 16 residues. Trimming cost V 6 bases and J 1 base, with 16 bases left between them. The germline gives CDR1 ENHRY, CDR2 SYGVKD. The CDR3 spells CAIRGDGAGSGNTIYF. The CDR3 coding sequence is TGTGCCATCAGGGGGGACGGAGCAGGTTCTGGAAACACCATATATTTT.

V and J are TRBV5-1 and TRBJ2-5; either TRBD1 or TRBD2 may fit D (5 bases each). The CDR3 is made up of 13 amino acids. Trimming took 3 bases from V and 5 from J, leaving 11 bases between them. Germline V gives CDR1 SGHRS, CDR2 YFSETQ. In DNA form, the CDR3 reads TGCGCCAGCAGCTCCCGGGACGCGGAGACCCAGTACTTC. Translating gives CASSSRDAETQYF.

The rearrangement links TRBV6-6 to TRBJ2-5; 8 nucleotides line up with TRBD2. CDR3 length equals 12 residues. With 8 bases clipped from V and 3 bases from J, the junction kept 2 bases outside the gene matches. Germline loops: CDR1 MNHNY, CDR2 SVGAGI (reference sequence). This CDR3 is CASRRGEETQYF. The CDR3 DNA is TGTGCCAGCCGGCGGGGGGAAGAGACCCAGTACTTC.

The chain couples TRBV18 to TRBJ2-5; D unclear. V lost 4 bases and J 2 bases, leaving 8 bases between the germline ends. The CDR3 is 13 amino acids. Germline V gives CDR1 KGHSH, CDR2 LQKENI. The CDR3 bases are TGTGCCAGCTCACTAGGACGGCAAGAGACCCAGTACTTC. Translation gives CASSLGRQETQYF.

This sequence joins TRBV11-2 and TRBJ2-2; D unclear. Germline CDR1 is SGHAT and CDR2 is FQNNGV. The CDR3 extends over 13 amino acids. Trimming stripped 2 bases from V and 5 bases from J, with 6 bases between. The CDR3 DNA sequence: TGTGCCAGCAGCTTATCGGATACCGGGGAGCTGTTTTTT. Its protein is CASSLSDTGELFF.